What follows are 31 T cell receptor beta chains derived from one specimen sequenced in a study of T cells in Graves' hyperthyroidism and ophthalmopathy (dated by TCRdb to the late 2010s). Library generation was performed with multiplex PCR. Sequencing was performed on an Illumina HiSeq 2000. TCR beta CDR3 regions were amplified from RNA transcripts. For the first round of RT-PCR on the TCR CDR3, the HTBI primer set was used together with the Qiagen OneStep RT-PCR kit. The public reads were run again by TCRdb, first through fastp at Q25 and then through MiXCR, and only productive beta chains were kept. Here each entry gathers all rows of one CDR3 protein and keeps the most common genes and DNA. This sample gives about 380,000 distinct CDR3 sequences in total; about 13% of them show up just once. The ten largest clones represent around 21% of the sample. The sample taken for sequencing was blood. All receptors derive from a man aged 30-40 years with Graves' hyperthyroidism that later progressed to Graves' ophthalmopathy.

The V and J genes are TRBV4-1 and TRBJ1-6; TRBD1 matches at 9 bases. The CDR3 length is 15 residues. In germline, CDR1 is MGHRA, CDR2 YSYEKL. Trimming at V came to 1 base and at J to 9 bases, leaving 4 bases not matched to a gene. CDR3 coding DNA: TGCGCCAGCAGCCAAGGAAGGGACAGGGTTTCACCCCTCCACTTT. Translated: CASSQGRDRVSPLHF.

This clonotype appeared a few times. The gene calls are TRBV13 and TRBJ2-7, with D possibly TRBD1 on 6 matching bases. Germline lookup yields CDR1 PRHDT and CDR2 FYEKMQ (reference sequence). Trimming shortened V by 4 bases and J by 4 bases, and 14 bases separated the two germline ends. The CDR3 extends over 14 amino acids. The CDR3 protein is CASSSPDRRYEQYF. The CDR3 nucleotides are TGTGCCAGCAGCTCCCCCGACAGGAGGTACGAGCAGTACTTC.

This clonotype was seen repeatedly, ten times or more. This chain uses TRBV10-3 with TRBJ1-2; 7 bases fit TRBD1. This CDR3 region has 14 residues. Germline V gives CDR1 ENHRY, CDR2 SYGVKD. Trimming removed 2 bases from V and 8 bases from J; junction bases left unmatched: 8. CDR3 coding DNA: TGTGCCATCAGTGAGAAGAGGGACAGTGCGGGCTACACCTTC. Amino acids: CAISEKRDSAGYTF.

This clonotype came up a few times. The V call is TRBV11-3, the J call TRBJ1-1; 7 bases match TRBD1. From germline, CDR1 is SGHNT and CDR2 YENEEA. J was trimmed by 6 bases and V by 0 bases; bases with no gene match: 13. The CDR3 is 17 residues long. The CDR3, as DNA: TGTGCCAGCAGCTTAGATTCGCAGGGGGGAAGGGTAGCTGAAGCTTTCTTT. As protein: CASSLDSQGGRVAEAFF. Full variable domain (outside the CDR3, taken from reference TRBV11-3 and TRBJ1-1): EAGVVQSPRYKIIEKKQPVAFWCNPISGHNTLYWYLQNLGQGPELLIRYENEEAVDDSQLPKDRFSAERLKGVDSTLKIQPAELGDSAVYLCASSLDSQGGRVAEAFFGQGTRLTVV.

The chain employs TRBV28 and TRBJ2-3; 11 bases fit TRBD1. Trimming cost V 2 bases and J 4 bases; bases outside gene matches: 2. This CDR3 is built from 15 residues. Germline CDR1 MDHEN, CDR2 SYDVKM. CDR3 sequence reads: CASSLRTGGPDTQYF. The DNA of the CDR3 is TGTGCCAGCAGTTTAAGGACAGGGGGCCCAGATACGCAGTATTTT.

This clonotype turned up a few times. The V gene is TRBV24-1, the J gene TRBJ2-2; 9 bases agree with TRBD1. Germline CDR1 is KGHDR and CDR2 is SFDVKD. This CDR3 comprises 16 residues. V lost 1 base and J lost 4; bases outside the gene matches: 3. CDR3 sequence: CATSDLGGQGTGELFF. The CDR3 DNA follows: TGTGCCACCAGTGATTTAGGGGGACAGGGCACCGGGGAGCTGTTTTTT.

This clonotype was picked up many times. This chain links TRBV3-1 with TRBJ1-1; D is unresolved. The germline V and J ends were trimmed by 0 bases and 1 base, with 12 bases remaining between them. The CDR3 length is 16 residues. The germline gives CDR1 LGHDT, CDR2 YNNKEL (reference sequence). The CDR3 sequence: CASSQEERFWNTEAFF. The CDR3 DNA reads TGTGCCAGCAGCCAAGAAGAGCGATTCTGGAACACTGAAGCTTTCTTT.

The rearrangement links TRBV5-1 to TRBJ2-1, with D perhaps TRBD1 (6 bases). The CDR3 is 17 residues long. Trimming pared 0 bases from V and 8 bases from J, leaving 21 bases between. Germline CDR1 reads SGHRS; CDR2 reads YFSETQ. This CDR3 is CASSLASTGNYAHEQFF. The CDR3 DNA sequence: TGCGCCAGCAGCTTGGCCTCTACAGGGAATTACGCCCATGAGCAGTTCTTC. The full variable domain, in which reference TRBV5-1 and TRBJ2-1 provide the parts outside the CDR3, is KAGVTQTPRYLIKTRGQQVTLSCSPISGHRSVSWYQQTPGQGLQFLFEYFSETQRNKGNFPGRFSGRQFSNSRSEMNVSTLELGDSALYLCASSLASTGNYAHEQFFGPGTRLTVL.

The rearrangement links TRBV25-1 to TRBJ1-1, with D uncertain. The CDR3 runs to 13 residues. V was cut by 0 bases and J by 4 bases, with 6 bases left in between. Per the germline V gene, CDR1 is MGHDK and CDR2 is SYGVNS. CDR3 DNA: TGTGCCAGCAGTGAATATGTGGGCACTGAAGCTTTCTTT. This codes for CASSEYVGTEAFF.

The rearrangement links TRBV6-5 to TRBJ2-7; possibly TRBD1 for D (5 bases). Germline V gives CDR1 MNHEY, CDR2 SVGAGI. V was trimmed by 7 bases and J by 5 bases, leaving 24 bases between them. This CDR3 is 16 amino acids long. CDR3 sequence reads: CASTSFLGRTSDEQYF. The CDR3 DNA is TGTGCCAGCACCTCATTCTTAGGCCGGACATCCGACGAGCAGTACTTC.

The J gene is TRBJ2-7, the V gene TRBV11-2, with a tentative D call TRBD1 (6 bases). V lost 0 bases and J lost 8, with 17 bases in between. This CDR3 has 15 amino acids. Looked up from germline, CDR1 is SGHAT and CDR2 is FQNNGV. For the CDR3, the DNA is TGTGCCAGCAGCTTAGATATGGGGCCCGGGGACAAGCAGTACTTC. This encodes CASSLDMGPGDKQYF.

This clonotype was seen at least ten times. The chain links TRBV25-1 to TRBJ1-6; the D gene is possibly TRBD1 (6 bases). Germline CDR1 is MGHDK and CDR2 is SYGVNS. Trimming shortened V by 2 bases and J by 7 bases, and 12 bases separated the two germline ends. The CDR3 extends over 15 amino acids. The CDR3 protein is CASSEPGQANSPLHF. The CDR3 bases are TGTGCCAGCAGTGAACCGGGACAAGCAAATTCACCCCTCCACTTT. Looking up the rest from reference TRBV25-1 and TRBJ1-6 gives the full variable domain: EADIYQTPRYLVIGTGKKITLECSQTMGHDKMYWYQQDPGMELHLIHYSYGVNSTEKGDLSSESTVSRIRTEHFPLTLESARPSHTSQYLCASSEPGQANSPLHFGNGTRLTVT.

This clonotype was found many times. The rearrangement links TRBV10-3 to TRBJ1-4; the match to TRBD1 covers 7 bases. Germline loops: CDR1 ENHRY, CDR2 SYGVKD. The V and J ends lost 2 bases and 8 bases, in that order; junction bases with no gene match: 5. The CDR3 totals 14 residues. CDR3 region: CAISERQGEEKLFF. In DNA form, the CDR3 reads TGTGCCATCAGTGAGCGGCAGGGGGAGGAAAAACTGTTTTTT.

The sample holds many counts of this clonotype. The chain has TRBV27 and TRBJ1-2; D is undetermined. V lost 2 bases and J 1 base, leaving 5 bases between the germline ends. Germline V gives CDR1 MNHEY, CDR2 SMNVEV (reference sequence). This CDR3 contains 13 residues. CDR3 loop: CASSLRLNYGYTF. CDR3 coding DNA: TGTGCCAGCAGTTTAAGACTTAACTATGGCTACACCTTC.

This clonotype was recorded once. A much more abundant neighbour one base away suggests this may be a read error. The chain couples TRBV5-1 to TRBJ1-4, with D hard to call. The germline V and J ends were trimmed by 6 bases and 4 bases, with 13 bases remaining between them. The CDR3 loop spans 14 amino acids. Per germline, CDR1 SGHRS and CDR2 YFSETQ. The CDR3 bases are TGCGCCAGCACCGAAGACGGGCTTAATGAAAAACTGTTTTTT. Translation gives CASTEDGLNEKLFF.

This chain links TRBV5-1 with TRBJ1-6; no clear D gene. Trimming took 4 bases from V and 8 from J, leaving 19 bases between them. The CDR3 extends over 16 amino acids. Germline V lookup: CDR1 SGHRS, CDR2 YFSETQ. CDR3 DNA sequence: TGCGCCAGCAGCATGGAAGGTGGGGTAAGGGATTCACCCCTCCACTTT. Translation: CASSMEGGVRDSPLHF.

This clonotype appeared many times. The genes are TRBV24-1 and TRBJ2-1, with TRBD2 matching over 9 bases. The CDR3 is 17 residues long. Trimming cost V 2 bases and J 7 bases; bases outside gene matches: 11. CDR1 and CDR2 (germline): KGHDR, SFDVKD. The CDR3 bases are TGTGCCACCAGTGATTCCCTGACTAGCGGATTCGTAAATGAGCAGTTCTTC. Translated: CATSDSLTSGFVNEQFF.

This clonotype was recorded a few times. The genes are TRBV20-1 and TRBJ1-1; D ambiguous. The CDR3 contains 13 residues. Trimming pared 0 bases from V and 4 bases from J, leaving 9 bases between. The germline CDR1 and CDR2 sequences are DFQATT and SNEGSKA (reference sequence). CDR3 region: CSARDPRGTEAFF. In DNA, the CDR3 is TGCAGTGCTAGAGATCCCCGGGGCACTGAAGCTTTCTTT.

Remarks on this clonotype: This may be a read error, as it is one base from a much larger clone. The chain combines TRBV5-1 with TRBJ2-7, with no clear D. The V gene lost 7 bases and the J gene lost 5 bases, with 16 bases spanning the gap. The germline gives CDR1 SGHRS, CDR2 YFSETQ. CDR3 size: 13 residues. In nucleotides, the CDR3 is TGCGCCAGCGGCTCCGACCCCAGGAACGAGCAGTACTTC. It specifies CASGSDPRNEQYF.

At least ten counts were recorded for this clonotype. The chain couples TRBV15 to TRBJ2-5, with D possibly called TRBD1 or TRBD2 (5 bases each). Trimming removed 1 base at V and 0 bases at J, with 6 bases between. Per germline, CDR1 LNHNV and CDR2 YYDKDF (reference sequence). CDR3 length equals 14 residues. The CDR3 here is CATSRAGHQETQYF. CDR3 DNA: TGTGCCACCAGCAGAGCGGGACACCAAGAGACCCAGTACTTC.

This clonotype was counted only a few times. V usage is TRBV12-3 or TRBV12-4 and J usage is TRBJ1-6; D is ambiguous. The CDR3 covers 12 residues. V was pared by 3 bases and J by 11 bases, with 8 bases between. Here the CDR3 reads CASSFRTTPLHF. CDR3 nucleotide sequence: TGTGCCAGCAGTTTTAGGACTACACCCCTCCACTTT.

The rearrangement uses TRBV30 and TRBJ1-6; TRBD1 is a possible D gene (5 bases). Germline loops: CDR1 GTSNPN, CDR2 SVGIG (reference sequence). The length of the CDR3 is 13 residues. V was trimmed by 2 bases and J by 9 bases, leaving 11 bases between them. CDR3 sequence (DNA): TGTGCCTGGAGTAGGGGTGCGGGTTCACCCCTCCACTTT. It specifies CAWSRGAGSPLHF.

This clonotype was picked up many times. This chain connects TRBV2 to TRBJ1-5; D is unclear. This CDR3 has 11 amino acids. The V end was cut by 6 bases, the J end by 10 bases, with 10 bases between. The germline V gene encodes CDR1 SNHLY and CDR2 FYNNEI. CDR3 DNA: TGTGCCAGCAGCCGCCTGGGTCCCCAGCATTTT. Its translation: CASSRLGPQHF.

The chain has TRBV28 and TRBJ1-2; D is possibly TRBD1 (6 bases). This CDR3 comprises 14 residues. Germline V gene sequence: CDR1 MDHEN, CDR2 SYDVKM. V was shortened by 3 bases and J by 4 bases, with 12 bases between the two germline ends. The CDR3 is CASSFSGTSYGYTF. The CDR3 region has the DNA TGTGCCAGCAGTTTTTCCGGGACAAGCTATGGCTACACCTTC.

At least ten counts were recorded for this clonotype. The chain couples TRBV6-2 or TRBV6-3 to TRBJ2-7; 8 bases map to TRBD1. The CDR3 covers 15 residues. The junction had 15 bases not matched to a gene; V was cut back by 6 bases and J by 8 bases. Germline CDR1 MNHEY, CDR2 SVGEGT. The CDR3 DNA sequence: TGTGCCAGCAGCCCCGACAGGGGCTCCCAATACAAGCAGTACTTC. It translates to CASSPDRGSQYKQYF.

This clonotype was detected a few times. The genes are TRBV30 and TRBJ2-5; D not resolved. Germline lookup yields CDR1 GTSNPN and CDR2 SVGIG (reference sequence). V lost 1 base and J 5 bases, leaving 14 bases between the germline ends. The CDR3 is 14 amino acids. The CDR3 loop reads CAWSGLILGETQYF. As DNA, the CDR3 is TGTGCCTGGAGTGGCTTAATTTTGGGGGAGACCCAGTACTTC.

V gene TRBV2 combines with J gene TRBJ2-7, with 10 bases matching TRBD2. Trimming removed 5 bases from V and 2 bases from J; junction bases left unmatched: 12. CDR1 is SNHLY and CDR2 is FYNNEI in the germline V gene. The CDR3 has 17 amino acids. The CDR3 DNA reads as TGTGCCAGCAGTTTTGGGGGGCTAGCGGGGGACCCCTACGAGCAGTACTTC. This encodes CASSFGGLAGDPYEQYF.

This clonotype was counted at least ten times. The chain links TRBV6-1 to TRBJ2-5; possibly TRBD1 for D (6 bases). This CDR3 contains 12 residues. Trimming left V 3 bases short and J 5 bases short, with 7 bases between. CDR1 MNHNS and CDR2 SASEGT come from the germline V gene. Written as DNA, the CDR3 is TGTGCCAGCAGTGAGAGGGGGGAGACCCAGTACTTC. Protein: CASSERGETQYF.

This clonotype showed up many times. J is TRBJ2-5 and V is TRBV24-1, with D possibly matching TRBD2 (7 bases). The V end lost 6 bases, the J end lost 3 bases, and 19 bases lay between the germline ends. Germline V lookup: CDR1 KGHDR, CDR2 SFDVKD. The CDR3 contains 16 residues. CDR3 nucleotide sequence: TGTGCCACCAGTCTAGGTGGCGGGGGCATCGAAGAGACCCAGTACTTC. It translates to CATSLGGGGIEETQYF.

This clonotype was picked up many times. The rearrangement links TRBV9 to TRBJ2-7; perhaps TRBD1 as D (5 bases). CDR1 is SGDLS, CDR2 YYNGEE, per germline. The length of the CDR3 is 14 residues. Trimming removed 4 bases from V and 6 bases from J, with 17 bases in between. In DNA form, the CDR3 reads TGTGCCAGCAGCTCACGGGCAGGGCCCATCGAGCAGTACTTC. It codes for CASSSRAGPIEQYF.

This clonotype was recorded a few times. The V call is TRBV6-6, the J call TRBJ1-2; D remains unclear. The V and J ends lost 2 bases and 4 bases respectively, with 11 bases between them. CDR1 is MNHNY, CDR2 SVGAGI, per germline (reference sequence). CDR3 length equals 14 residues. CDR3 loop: CASSYQGSFYGYTF. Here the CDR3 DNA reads TGTGCCAGCAGTTACCAAGGCAGTTTCTATGGCTACACCTTC.